This is a list of T cell receptor beta chains from one sample in a study of T cells in Graves' hyperthyroidism and ophthalmopathy. TCRdb ran MiXCR on the multiplex PCR reads and lists one entry per CDR3 protein. The data show fewer than 450,000 distinct CDR3 sequences, roughly 15% seen once. Sequenced: blood. These receptors originate from a woman between 25 and 40 years old with Graves' hyperthyroidism that later progressed to Graves' ophthalmopathy. CDR3s include the opening cysteine and the closing phenylalanine or tryptophan. The order of the fields is clone size, D gene, V gene, J gene, CDR3 protein, CDR3 DNA. A D gene is named only where the DNA matches it firmly. Rows give clone size only sometimes, using once, few, many, or a class for an expanded clone.

many	NA	TRBV11-2	TRBJ2-3	CASSSRGSTDTQYF	TGTGCCAGCAGCTCTAGGGGAAGCACAGATACGCAGTATTTT
many	NA	TRBV20-1	TRBJ2-5	CSAPEQPGLQETQYF	TGCAGTGCTCCTGAGCAACCGGGACTCCAAGAGACCCAGTACTTC
many	TRBD1	TRBV2	TRBJ2-5	CASSGTGRMETQYF	TGTGCCAGCAGTGGGACAGGACGGATGGAGACCCAGTACTTC
few	NA	TRBV10-1	TRBJ2-1	CASSELLGSPRDEQFF	TGCGCCAGCAGTGAATTATTGGGGTCCCCTCGGGATGAGCAGTTCTTC
few	TRBD2	TRBV29-1	TRBJ2-7	CSVEGYTGTSGRDYEQYF	TGCAGCGTTGAAGGGTACACAGGGACTAGCGGGAGGGACTACGAGCAGTACTTC
many	NA	TRBV28	TRBJ2-5	CASSFPPPQETQYF	TGTGCCAGCAGTTTTCCCCCCCCCCAAGAGACCCAGTACTTC
many	TRBD2	TRBV27	TRBJ2-1	CASSGGTSGYLGYNEQFF	TGTGCCAGCAGTGGCGGGACTAGCGGGTATCTTGGTTACAATGAGCAGTTCTTC
many	NA	TRBV27	TRBJ1-5	CASSLSPGGNQPQHF	TGTGCCAGCAGTTTATCGCCGGGAGGTAATCAGCCCCAGCATTTT
many	NA	TRBV27	TRBJ2-7	CASSLIGAAPDYEQYF	TGTGCCAGCAGTTTGATAGGAGCGGCTCCTGACTACGAGCAGTACTTC
few	NA	TRBV30	TRBJ1-4	CACLPAFEKLFF	TGTGCCTGCCTTCCAGCTTTCGAAAAACTGTTTTTT
many	NA	TRBV12-3/TRBV12-4	TRBJ2-7	CASKAGRWQYF	TGTGCCAGCAAAGCCGGGAGATGGCAGTACTTC
many	TRBD1	TRBV27	TRBJ1-2	CASSLHPRQGFNYGYTF	TGTGCCAGCAGTTTGCACCCTAGACAGGGCTTTAACTATGGCTACACCTTC
NA	TRBD2	TRBV11-2	TRBJ2-1	CASSPGSGLAGVSFYNEQFF	TGTGCCAGCAGCCCCGGGTCTGGACTAGCGGGAGTTTCTTTCTACAATGAGCAGTTCTTC
few	NA	TRBV4-1	TRBJ1-1	CASSPDSDVSVDTEAFF	TGCGCCAGCAGCCCAGACAGCGACGTATCTGTGGACACTGAAGCTTTCTTT
NA	TRBD1	TRBV29-1	TRBJ2-1	CSVGQGEDNEQFF	TGCAGCGTTGGGCAGGGGGAAGACAATGAGCAGTTCTTC
many	NA	TRBV28	TRBJ2-7	CASSYHHEQYF	TGTGCCAGCAGCTACCATCACGAGCAGTACTTC
many	NA	TRBV2	TRBJ1-1	CASVGTANTEAFF	TGTGCCAGCGTTGGGACGGCGAACACTGAAGCTTTCTTT
many	NA	TRBV12-3/TRBV12-4	TRBJ2-1	CASSLGRGRVRDKDAGYNEQFF	TGTGCCAGCAGTTTAGGTCGGGGGCGGGTCAGGGACAAGGACGCCGGATACAATGAGCAGTTCTTC
NA	TRBD2	TRBV20-1	TRBJ2-5	CSAHSPLAGRQETQYF	TGCAGTGCTCATTCTCCTCTAGCGGGGAGACAAGAGACCCAGTACTTC
NA	NA	TRBV7-9	TRBJ2-1	CASSLPGGVHEQFF	TGTGCCAGCAGCTTGCCAGGGGGGGTCCATGAGCAGTTCTTC
few	NA	TRBV6-1	TRBJ1-5	CASSSASNQPQHF	TGTGCCAGCAGCTCAGCGAGCAATCAGCCCCAGCATTTT
many	TRBD2	TRBV28	TRBJ2-1	CASSPARLAGGGIEQFF	TGTGCCAGCAGTCCCGCGAGACTAGCGGGAGGGGGAATTGAGCAGTTCTTC
many	NA	TRBV7-9	TRBJ2-1	CASSLGGGGKFRNEQFF	TGTGCCAGCAGCTTGGGGGGAGGGGGAAAATTTCGGAATGAGCAGTTCTTC
NA	NA	TRBV6-2/TRBV6-3	TRBJ2-7	CASSYQGAPYEQYF	TGTGCCAGCAGTTACCAAGGGGCACCCTACGAGCAGTACTTC
many	NA	TRBV2	TRBJ1-3	CASRGVLSGNTIYF	TGTGCCAGCAGGGGGGTTCTCTCTGGAAACACCATATATTTT
few	NA	TRBV12-3/TRBV12-4	TRBJ2-3	CASSFGRTSTDTQYF	TGTGCCAGCAGTTTTGGCAGGACTAGCACAGATACGCAGTATTTT
NA	NA	TRBV30	TRBJ1-6	CAWSGMERNSPYNSPLHF	TGTGCCTGGAGTGGCATGGAAAGAAACAGTCCGTATAATTCACCCCTCCACTTT
many	TRBD1	TRBV7-9	TRBJ2-7	CASSPGQGIQGYEQYF	TGTGCCAGCAGCCCGGGACAGGGAATACAGGGCTACGAGCAGTACTTC
many	TRBD1	TRBV29-1	TRBJ1-1	CSVAGQGTEAFF	TGCAGCGTAGCGGGACAGGGCACTGAAGCTTTCTTT
many	NA	TRBV27	TRBJ2-7	CASSKSWDVGGYEQYF	TGTGCCAGCAGCAAGTCTTGGGACGTCGGGGGTTACGAGCAGTACTTC
few	NA	TRBV6-1	TRBJ2-2	CASSRGDGELFF	TGTGCCAGCAGTAGAGGAGACGGGGAGCTGTTTTTT
few	NA	TRBV2	TRBJ2-7	CASSPNSYEQYF	TGTGCCAGCAGTCCTAATTCCTACGAGCAGTACTTC
few	TRBD2	TRBV3-1	TRBJ2-3	CASTPLAGGTDTQYF	TGTGCCAGCACCCCCCTAGCGGGAGGCACAGATACGCAGTATTTT
NA	NA	TRBV7-9	TRBJ2-7	CASSGDTSHGFYEQYF	TGTGCCAGCAGCGGGGACACCTCCCACGGCTTCTACGAGCAGTACTTC
many	TRBD1	TRBV2	TRBJ2-3	CASSGQGASLSSDTQYF	TGTGCCAGCAGTGGGCAGGGGGCGAGCTTAAGTTCAGATACGCAGTATTTT
NA	TRBD1	TRBV7-9	TRBJ2-3	CASSLRDSFTDTQYF	TGTGCCAGCAGCTTACGGGACAGTTTCACAGATACGCAGTATTTT
many	NA	TRBV5-1	TRBJ1-1	CASSFYGGNTEAFF	TGCGCCAGCAGCTTTTACGGGGGGAACACTGAAGCTTTCTTT
few	TRBD1	TRBV7-9	TRBJ2-3	CASSTTGDPQYF	TGTGCCAGCAGCACAACAGGGGATCCGCAGTATTTT
many	TRBD1	TRBV7-9	TRBJ1-2	CASSGTGNNYGYTF	TGTGCCAGCAGTGGGACAGGGAATAACTATGGCTACACCTTC
NA	NA	TRBV19	TRBJ1-5	CASSLGRGRNQPQHF	TGTGCCAGCAGCCTGGGCAGGGGACGCAATCAGCCCCAGCATTTT